This TCR beta chain originates from a study of T-cell reconstitution after alpha-beta-depleted transplantation in children. Preparing the TCRbeta library involved the use of unique molecular identifiers. Using its own MiXCR run on the PCR reads, TCRdb lists one record per CDR3 protein. The table includes roughly 500,000 distinct CDR3 sequences, under 15% detected once. This clonotype appeared a few times. This CDR3 has 13 amino acids. The ends were cut back, 0 bases at V and 9 bases at J, with 10 bases in the middle. Germline loops: CDR1 SGDLS, CDR2 YYNGEE. This receptor was taken from a human donor who donated a stem cell graft to a child with combined immunodeficiency. The chain has TRBV9 and TRBJ2-1; weak D call: TRBD2 (5 bases). The material was PBMCs from the stem cell graft donor, obtained from the stem cell graft. CDR3 nucleotides: TGTGCCAGCAGCGTAGCTGAAGCGGTTGAGCAGTTCTTC. This gives the protein CASSVAEAVEQFF.